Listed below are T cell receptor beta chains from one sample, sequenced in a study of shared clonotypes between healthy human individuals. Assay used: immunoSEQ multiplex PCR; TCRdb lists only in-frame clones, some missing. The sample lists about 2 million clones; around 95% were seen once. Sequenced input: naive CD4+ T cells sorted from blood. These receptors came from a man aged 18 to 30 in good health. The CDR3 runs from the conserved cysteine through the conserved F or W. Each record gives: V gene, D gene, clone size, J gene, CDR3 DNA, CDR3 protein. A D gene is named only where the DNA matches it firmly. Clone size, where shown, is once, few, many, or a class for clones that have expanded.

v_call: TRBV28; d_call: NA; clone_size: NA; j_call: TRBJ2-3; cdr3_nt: TGTGCCAGCAGTCCTCAGCAGATCACAGATACGCAGTATTTT; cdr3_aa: CASSPQQITDTQYF
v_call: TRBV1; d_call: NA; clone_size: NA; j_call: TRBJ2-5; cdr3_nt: TGCACCAGCAGACCCCGGGGAGGAGCGGGGGGGTACCAAGAGACCCAGTACTTC; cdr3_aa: CTSRPRGGAGGYQETQYF
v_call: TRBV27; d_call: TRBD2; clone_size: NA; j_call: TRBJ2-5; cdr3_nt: TGTGCCAGCAGTAAGGAGCGGGGGACCTTCCAAGAGACCCAGTACTTC; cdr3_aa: CASSKERGTFQETQYF
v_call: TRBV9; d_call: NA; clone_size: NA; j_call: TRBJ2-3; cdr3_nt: TGTGCCAGCAGCGTAGACCGTGCAGATACGCAGTATTTT; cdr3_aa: CASSVDRADTQYF
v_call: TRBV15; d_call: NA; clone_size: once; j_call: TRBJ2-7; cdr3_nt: TGTGCCACCAGCAGAGACTTCTACGAGCAGTACTTC; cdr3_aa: CATSRDFYEQYF
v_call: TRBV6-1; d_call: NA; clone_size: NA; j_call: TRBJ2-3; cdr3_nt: TGTGCCAGCAAGAGGAGGCAGTCTGGCACAGATACGCAGTATTTT; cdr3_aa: CASKRRQSGTDTQYF
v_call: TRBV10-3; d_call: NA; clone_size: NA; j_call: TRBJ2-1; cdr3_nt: TGTGCCATCAGTGATGAACAGTACAATGAGCAGTTCTTC; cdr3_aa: CAISDEQYNEQFF
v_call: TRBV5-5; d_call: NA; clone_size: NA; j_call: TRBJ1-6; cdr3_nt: TGTGCCAGCATGGCAGGGAGCCGGAATAATTCACCCCTCCACTTT; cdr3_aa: CASMAGSRNNSPLHF
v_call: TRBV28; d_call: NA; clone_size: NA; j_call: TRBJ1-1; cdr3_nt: TGTGCCAGCAGTTTATCGGTCGGAAAAGCTTTCTTT; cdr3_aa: CASSLSVGKAFF
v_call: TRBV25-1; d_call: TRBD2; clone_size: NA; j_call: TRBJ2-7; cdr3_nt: TGTGCCAGCAGTGACCCCAGAGCGGGGAGCAGATCCTACGAGCAGTACTTC; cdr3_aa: CASSDPRAGSRSYEQYF
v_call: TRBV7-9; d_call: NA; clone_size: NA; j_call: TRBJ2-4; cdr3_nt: TGTGCCAGCAGCTTAGGGGGTCAGGGTCGGGACAAAAACATTCAGTACTTC; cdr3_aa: CASSLGGQGRDKNIQYF
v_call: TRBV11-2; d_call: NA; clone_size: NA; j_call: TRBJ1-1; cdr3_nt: TGTGCCAGCAGCTTTCAGAGGGATTGGGCCGCTTTCTTT; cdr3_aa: CASSFQRDWAAFF
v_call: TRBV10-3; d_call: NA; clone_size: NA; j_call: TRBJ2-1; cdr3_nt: TGTGCCATCAGTGAGTCTGGGGAGTCACCCGAGCTTGAGTTCTTC; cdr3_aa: CAISESGESPELEFF
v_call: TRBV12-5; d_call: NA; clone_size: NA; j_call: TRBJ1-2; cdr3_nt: TGTGCTAGTGGTACCGGACGCTCTGGCTACACCTTC; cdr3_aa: CASGTGRSGYTF
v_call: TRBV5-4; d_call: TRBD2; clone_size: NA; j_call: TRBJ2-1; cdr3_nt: TGTGCCAGCAGCACTCCAGCGGGGGGTTACAATGAGCAGTTCTTC; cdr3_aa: CASSTPAGGYNEQFF
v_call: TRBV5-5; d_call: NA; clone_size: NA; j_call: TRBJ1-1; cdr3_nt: TGTGCCAGCAGCTTGGGTAGGAACACTGAAGCTTTCTTT; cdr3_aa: CASSLGRNTEAFF
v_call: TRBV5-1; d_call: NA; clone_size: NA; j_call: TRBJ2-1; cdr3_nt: TGCGCCAGCAGCCCTAGGGTCGCCGGAAGGCGCAATGAGCAGTTCTTC; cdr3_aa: CASSPRVAGRRNEQFF
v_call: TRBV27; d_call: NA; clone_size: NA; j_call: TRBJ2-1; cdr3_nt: TGTGCCAGCAGGGGGAGATGGGTATACAATGAGCAGTTCTTC; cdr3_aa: CASRGRWVYNEQFF
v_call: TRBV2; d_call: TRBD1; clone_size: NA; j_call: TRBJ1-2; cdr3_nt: TGTGCCAGCAGTCTCGGGACAGGCGATTACACCTTC; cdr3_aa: CASSLGTGDYTF
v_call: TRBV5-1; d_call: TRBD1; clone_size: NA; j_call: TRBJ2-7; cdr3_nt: TGCGCCAGCAGCTTGGCCCCCGGGACAGCCTACGAGCAGTACTTC; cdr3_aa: CASSLAPGTAYEQYF
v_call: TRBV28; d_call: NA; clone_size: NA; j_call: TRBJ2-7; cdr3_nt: TGTGCCAGCAGTTTATGGACGGCGACCTCCTACGAGCAGTACTTC; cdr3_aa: CASSLWTATSYEQYF
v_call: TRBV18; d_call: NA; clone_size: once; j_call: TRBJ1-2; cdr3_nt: TGTGCCAGCTCACCCACGGGGGCGAACTATGGCTACACCTTC; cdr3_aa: CASSPTGANYGYTF
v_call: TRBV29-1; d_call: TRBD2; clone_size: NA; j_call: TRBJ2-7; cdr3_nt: TGCAGCGTTGATGGGCTAGCGGGGGGAGAGAGGTACGAGCAGTACTTC; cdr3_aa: CSVDGLAGGERYEQYF
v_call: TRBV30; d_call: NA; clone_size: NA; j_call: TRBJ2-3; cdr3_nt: TGTGCCTGGAGACGTGAGGGCTACACAGATACGCAGTATTTT; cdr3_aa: CAWRREGYTDTQYF
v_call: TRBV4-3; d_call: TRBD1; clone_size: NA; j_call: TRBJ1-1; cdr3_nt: TGCGCCAGCAGCCAAGAGACAGGGGGTTTAGGTATGAACACTGAAGCTTTCTTT; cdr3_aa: CASSQETGGLGMNTEAFF
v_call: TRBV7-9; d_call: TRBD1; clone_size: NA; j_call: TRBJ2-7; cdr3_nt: TGTGCCAGCAGCTTAGGATGGGACAGGGCAGGCGAGCAGTACTTC; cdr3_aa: CASSLGWDRAGEQYF
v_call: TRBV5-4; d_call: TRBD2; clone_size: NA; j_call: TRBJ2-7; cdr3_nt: TGTGCCAGCAGAGGGGGACTAGCGGGGAACGAGCAGTACTTC; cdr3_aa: CASRGGLAGNEQYF
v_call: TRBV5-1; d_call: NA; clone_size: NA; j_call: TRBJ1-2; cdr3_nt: TGCGCCAGCAGCTTCACTAACTATGGCTACACCTTC; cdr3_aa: CASSFTNYGYTF
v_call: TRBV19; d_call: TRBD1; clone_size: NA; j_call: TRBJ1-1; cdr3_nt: TGTGCCTCTCGGGGACAGGGGGCGCGAACTGAAGCTTTCTTT; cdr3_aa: CASRGQGARTEAFF
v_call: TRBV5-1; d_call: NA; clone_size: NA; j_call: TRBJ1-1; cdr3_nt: TGCGCCAGCAGCTCGACAGTAATGAACACTGAAGCTTTCTTT; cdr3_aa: CASSSTVMNTEAFF
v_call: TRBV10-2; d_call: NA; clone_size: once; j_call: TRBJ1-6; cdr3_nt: TGCGCCAGCAGTCACTTAAATTCACCCCTCCACTTT; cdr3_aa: CASSHLNSPLHF
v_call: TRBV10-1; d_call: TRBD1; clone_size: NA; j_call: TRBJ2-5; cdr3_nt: TGCGCCAGCAGCCATAGGACAGGGGTTTTGGAGACCCAGTACTTC; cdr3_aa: CASSHRTGVLETQYF
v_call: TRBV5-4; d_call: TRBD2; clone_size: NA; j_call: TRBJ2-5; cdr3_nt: TGTGCCAGCAGCCGAGTGGACGGGGCCCCGGGGGGGACCCAGTACTTC; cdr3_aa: CASSRVDGAPGGTQYF
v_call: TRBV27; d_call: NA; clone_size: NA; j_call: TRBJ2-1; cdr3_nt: TGTGCCAGCAGTCCTCCCCCGTTACTGGGCTCCTACAATGAGCAGTTCTTC; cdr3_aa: CASSPPPLLGSYNEQFF
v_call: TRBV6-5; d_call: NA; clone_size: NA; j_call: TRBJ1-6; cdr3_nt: TGTGCCAGCACCCACGACAGCTATAATTCACCCCTCCACTTT; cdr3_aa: CASTHDSYNSPLHF
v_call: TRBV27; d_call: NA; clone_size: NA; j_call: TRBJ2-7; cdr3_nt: TGTGCCAGCAGTTTACGACAGGTCTCCTACGAGCAGTACTTC; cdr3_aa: CASSLRQVSYEQYF
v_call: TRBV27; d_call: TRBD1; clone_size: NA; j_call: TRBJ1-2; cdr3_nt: TGTGCCAGCAGTTTTCTCCAGGGGGGCTATGGCTACACCTTC; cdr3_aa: CASSFLQGGYGYTF
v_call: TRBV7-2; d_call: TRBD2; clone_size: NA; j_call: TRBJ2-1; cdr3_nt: TGTGCCAGCAGACTAGCGGGAGGGGCCTACAATGAGCAGTTCTTC; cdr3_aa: CASRLAGGAYNEQFF
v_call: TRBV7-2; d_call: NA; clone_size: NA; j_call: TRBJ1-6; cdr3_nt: TGTGCCAGCAGCTTAGACAGGGTGAATTCACCCCTCCACTTT; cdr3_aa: CASSLDRVNSPLHF
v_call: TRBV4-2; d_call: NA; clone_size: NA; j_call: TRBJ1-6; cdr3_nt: TGTGCCAGCAGCCACCTGGCAGAAGGGAGCTCCTATAATTCACCCCTCCACTTT; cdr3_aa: CASSHLAEGSSYNSPLHF
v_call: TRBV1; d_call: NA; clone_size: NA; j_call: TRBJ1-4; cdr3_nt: TGCACCAGCAGCCAAGAGAAGGTCTGGGTTTGGGAGAATGAAAAACTGTTTTTT; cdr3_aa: CTSSQEKVWVWENEKLFF
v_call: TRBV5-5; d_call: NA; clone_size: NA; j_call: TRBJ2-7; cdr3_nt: TGTGCCAGCAGCTTAATAGCTCTCTACTCCTACGAGCAGTACTTC; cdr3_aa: CASSLIALYSYEQYF
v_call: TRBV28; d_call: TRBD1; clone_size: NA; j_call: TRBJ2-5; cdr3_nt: TGTGCCAGCAGTTCGGGACAGGTCAAGAGGACCCAGTACTTC; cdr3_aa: CASSSGQVKRTQYF
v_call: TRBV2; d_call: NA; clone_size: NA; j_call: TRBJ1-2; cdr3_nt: TGTGCCAGCAGTGAGGCGGGATTAAACTATGGCTACACCTTC; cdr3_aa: CASSEAGLNYGYTF
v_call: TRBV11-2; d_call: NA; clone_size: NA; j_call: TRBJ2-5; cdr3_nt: TGTGCCAGCAGCCTCGGAGTCCAAGAGACCCAGTACTTC; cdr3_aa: CASSLGVQETQYF
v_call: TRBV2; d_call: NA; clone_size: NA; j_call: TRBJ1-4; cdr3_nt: TGTGCCAGCAGTGAATGGTCAAATGAAAAACTGTTTTTT; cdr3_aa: CASSEWSNEKLFF
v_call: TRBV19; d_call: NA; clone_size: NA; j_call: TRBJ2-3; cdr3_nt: TGTGCCAGTAGTAATGGGTTCACAGATACGCAGTATTTT; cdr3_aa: CASSNGFTDTQYF
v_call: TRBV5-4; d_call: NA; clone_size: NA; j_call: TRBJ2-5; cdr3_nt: TGTGCCAGCAAGGAGCGTGTACAAGAGACCCAGTACTTC; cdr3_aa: CASKERVQETQYF
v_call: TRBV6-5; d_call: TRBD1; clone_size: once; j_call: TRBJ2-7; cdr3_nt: TGTGCCAGCAGAGGACAGGGGTCGTCCTACGAGCAGTACTTC; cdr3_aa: CASRGQGSSYEQYF
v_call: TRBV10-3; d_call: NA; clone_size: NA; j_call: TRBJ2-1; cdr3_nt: TGTGCCATCAGTGATCGGGGCCAATACAATGAGCAGTTCTTC; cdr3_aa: CAISDRGQYNEQFF